This TCR beta chain originates from a study of T cell responses to AZD1222 COVID-19 vaccine. General study findings and limits: Unmutated variant regions are reportedly the target of nearly half of TCRs that are spike-specific. Recipients of two AZD1222 doses showed rising Spike-specific TCR breadth and depth. White British ancestry dominated among donors, who included more females, and clonal diversity was possibly underestimated.

In regard to this clone: Its antigen remains unknown.

Generated by immunoSEQ multiplex PCR, the TCRdb table keeps only in-frame clones and is missing some. The sample includes 15,000 to 20,000 clones, roughly 76% of them seen just once. This CDR3 has 17 residues. Germline-derived CDR1 and CDR2 are LGHNA and YSLEER. The germline V and J ends were trimmed by 0 bases and 6 bases, with 18 bases remaining between them. The sequencing here drew on peripheral blood, taken 28 days after the second AZD1222 dose. This TCR came from an adult who received the AZD1222 COVID-19 vaccine. The chain combines TRBV4-3 with TRBJ2-1, with a tentative D call TRBD1 (6 bases). The DNA for the CDR3 is TGCGCCAGCAGCCAAGACCGGGACATAACGTATGGCAATGAGCAGTTCTTC. Its translation is CASSQDRDITYGNEQFF.